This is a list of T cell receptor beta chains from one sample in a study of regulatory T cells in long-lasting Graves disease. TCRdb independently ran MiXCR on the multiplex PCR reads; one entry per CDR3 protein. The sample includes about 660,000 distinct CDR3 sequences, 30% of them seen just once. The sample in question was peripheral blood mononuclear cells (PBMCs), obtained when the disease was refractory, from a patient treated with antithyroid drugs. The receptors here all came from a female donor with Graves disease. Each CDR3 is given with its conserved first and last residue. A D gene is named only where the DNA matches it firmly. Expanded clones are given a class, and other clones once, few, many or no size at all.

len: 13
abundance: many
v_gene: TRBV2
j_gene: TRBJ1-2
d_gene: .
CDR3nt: TGTGCCAGCAGGGGGGACGGTCACCATGGCTACACCTTC
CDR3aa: CASRGDGHHGYTF

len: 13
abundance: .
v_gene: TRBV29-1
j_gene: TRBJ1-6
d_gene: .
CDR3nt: TGCAGCGTTGGGACGAGCCGTAATTCACCCCTCCACTTT
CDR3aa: CSVGTSRNSPLHF

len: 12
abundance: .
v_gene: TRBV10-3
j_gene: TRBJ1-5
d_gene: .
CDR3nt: TGTGCCATCAGTGCCTTCGATCAGCCCCAGCATTTT
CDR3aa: CAISAFDQPQHF

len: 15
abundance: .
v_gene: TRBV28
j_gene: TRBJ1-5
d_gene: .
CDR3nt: TGTGCCAGCAGGGAGCAGGGTCTGGGAAATCAGCCCCAGCATTTT
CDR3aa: CASREQGLGNQPQHF

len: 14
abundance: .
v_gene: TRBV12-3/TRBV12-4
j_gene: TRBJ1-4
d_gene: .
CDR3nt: TGTGCCAGCAGTTTAAGCGGGTGGGGTGAAAAACTGTTTTTT
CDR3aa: CASSLSGWGEKLFF

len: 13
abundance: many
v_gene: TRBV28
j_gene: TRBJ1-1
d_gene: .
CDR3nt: TGTGCCAGCAGTTTGGGTAAGAGGACTGAAGCTTTCTTT
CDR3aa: CASSLGKRTEAFF

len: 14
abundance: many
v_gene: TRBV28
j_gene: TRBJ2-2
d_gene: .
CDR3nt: TGTGCCAGCAGTTTATCTTCGACGGCCGGGGAGCTGTTTTTT
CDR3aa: CASSLSSTAGELFF

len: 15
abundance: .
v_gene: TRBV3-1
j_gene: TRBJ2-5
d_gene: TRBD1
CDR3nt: TGTGCCAGCAGCCAAAACTTCAGGGGGCAAGAGACCCAGTACTTC
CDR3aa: CASSQNFRGQETQYF

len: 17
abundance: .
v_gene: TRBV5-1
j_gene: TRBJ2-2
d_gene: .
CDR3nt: TGCGCCAGCAGTTATACACTTGGACAGTCGAGCGCCGGGGAGCTGTTTTTT
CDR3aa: CASSYTLGQSSAGELFF

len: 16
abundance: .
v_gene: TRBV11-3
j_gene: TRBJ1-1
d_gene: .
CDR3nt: TGTGCCAGCAGCGAGGGGGGGGGACGGTTGAACACTGAAGCTTTCTTT
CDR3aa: CASSEGGGRLNTEAFF

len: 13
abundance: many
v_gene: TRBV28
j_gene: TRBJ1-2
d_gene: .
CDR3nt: TGTGCCTCCCTCCGCGGGTCTTCCTATGGCTACACCTTC
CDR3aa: CASLRGSSYGYTF

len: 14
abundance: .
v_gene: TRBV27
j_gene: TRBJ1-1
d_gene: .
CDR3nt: TGTGCCAGCAGTCCTCGATTCACCCAAGCTAAAGCTTTCTTT
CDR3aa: CASSPRFTQAKAFF

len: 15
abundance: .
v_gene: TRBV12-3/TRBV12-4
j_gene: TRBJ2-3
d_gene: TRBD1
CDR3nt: TGTGCCAGCAGTTCCGGACAGGGAGGCACAGATACGCAGTATTTT
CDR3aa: CASSSGQGGTDTQYF

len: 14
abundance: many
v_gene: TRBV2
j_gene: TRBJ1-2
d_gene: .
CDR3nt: TGTGCCAGCATGAGGACCGAAAATGCCTATGGCTACACCTTC
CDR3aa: CASMRTENAYGYTF